A single sample is the source of the 31 T cell receptor beta chains below, sequenced in a study of blood T cell repertoires in COVID-19. The table came from immunoSEQ multiplex PCR; TCRdb's copy has only in-frame clones and leaves some out. The sample contains around 300,000 clones, roughly 90% of which appear only once. The material sequenced was PBMCs or T cells enriched from blood (not recorded which). The receptors stem from a woman between 50 and 59 years old who had recovered from COVID-19.

This chain connects TRBV5-4 to TRBJ2-6; TRBD2 is a possible D gene (5 bases). V was shortened by 3 bases and J by 4 bases, with 11 bases between the two germline ends. Germline assignment: CDR1 SGHNT and CDR2 YYREEE (reference sequence). The CDR3 is 15 amino acids. In DNA, the CDR3 is TGTGCCAGCAGCTCGTCGGGAACCGGGGCCAACGTCCTGACTTTC. This encodes CASSSSGTGANVLTF.

The J gene is TRBJ1-5, the V gene TRBV28; D is possibly TRBD1 (6 bases). CDR1 MDHEN and CDR2 SYDVKM come from the germline V gene. V shed 4 bases and J shed 6 bases, with 22 bases lying between them. CDR3 length: 17 amino acids. The CDR3 region has the DNA TGTGCCAGCAGTTCGGTGACAGGACGAAGTCGCGGTCAGCCCCAGCATTTT. Protein: CASSSVTGRSRGQPQHF.

This clone was seen a single time. CDR3 sequence reads: CASSLKGVRNNQPQHF. The CDR3 DNA is TGTGCCAGCAGTTTGAAGGGGGTTAGGAACAATCAGCCCCAGCATTTT. The chain recombines TRBV28 with TRBJ1-5, with a possible D match to TRBD1 (6 bases). The length of the CDR3 is 16 residues. Per germline, CDR1 MDHEN and CDR2 SYDVKM. Trimming shortened V by 3 bases and J by 3 bases, and 15 bases separated the two germline ends.

This chain joins TRBV27 and TRBJ1-5; 8 bases line up with TRBD1. Germline V gene data show CDR1 as MNHEY and CDR2 as SMNVEV (reference sequence). V was clipped by 2 bases and J by 2 bases; unmatched bases: 5. CDR3 length: 16 amino acids. The CDR3 here is CASSLTPTGGNQPQHF. For the CDR3, the DNA is TGTGCCAGCAGTTTAACGCCGACAGGGGGCAATCAGCCCCAGCATTTT.

The genes are TRBV7-8 and TRBJ2-7, with 14 bases fitting TRBD2. CDR1 and CDR2 (germline): SGHVS, FQNEAQ. Unmatched junction bases numbered 15, after V lost 7 bases and J lost 7 bases. The CDR3 covers 17 residues. The chain's CDR3 is CASNPSGLAGGWGEQYF. The CDR3 DNA reads as TGTGCCAGCAACCCAAGTGGACTAGCGGGAGGCTGGGGTGAGCAGTACTTC.

The CDR3 is CASRMTRGAPYEQFF. The CDR3 nucleotides are TGTGCCAGTAGGATGACCAGGGGGGCTCCTTACGAGCAGTTCTTC. The chain joins TRBV19 to TRBJ2-1, with D perhaps TRBD1 (7 bases). Germline CDR1 LNHDA, CDR2 SQIVND (reference sequence). V lost 6 bases and J lost 10, with 22 bases in between. The CDR3 runs to 15 residues.

The chain is built from TRBV9 and TRBJ1-1; D gene unclear. The CDR3 contains 14 residues. The ends were cut back, 0 bases at V and 6 bases at J, with 12 bases in the middle. CDR1 is SGDLS, CDR2 YYNGEE, per germline. The CDR3 region is CASSVEGLSAEAFF. CDR3 nucleotides: TGTGCCAGCAGCGTAGAAGGGCTTAGCGCTGAAGCTTTCTTT.

The chain has TRBV5-6 and TRBJ1-1; D may be TRBD1 (5 bases). Deletions cut 4 bases from V and 5 bases from J, with 12 bases between. Looked up from germline, CDR1 is SGHDT and CDR2 is YYEEEE. The CDR3 covers 13 residues. In nucleotides, the CDR3 is TGTGCCAGCAGCGTCACGCGGGGGACTGAAGCTTTCTTT. Translation: CASSVTRGTEAFF.

This clone has a single count. The chain has TRBV19 and TRBJ2-5; 7 bases match TRBD1. This CDR3 spans 14 amino acids. CDR1 LNHDA and CDR2 SQIVND come from the germline V gene (reference sequence). V gave up 7 bases and J gave up 7 bases; unmatched junction bases: 12. CDR3: CASTPTGDSRTQYF. CDR3 bases: TGTGCCAGTACCCCCACCGGGGACAGTAGGACCCAGTACTTC.

This chain connects TRBV28 to TRBJ2-1; no clear D. This CDR3 has 16 residues. V was cut by 3 bases and J by 0 bases, with 12 bases left in between. CDR1 MDHEN and CDR2 SYDVKM come from the germline V gene. The DNA of the CDR3 is TGTGCCAGCAGTTTCGGTCATTTGAGCTCCTACAATGAGCAGTTCTTC. It specifies CASSFGHLSSYNEQFF.

CDR3 nucleotide sequence: TGTGCCAGCAGCAAAGCTAGCGGAAACACCGGGGAGCTGTTTTTT. It specifies CASSKASGNTGELFF. This rearrangement joins TRBV9 to TRBJ2-2; TRBD2 agrees at 7 bases. After removal of 4 bases from V and 2 bases from J, the junction contained 5 bases not matched to a gene. The V gene's germline CDR1 is SGDLS and CDR2 YYNGEE. The CDR3 sequence is 15 residues long.

The chain carries TRBV30 and TRBJ1-4; D ambiguous. This CDR3 spans 12 amino acids. Germline V gene data show CDR1 as GTSNPN and CDR2 as SVGIG (reference sequence). The CDR3 sequence is CAQNQVGEKLFF. Here the CDR3 DNA reads TGTGCTCAAAACCAGGTCGGTGAAAAACTGTTTTTT.

This clone was picked up a small number of times. The chain has TRBV7-2 and TRBJ2-2; TRBD2 matches 11 bases. Germline V CDR1 and CDR2: SGHTA, FQGNSA. V trimming: 2 bases; J trimming: 5 bases; junction bases outside the gene matches: 4. The CDR3 has 16 residues. The CDR3 nucleotides read TGTGCCAGCAGCTTACTAGCGGGAGGACGTACCGGGGAGCTGTTTTTT. It specifies CASSLLAGGRTGELFF.

CDR3: CASSGEDSGGNTIYF. The CDR3 DNA follows: TGTGCCAGCAGCGGCGAGGACTCGGGCGGAAACACCATATATTTT. The chain joins TRBV11-1 to TRBJ1-3; D call uncertain. Trimming shortened V by 5 bases and J by 4 bases, and 15 bases separated the two germline ends. This CDR3 is 15 amino acids long. Germline V gene lookup returns CDR1 SGHAT and CDR2 FQDESV (reference sequence).

This clone was seen just once. V and J are TRBV6-5 and TRBJ1-2; D gene ambiguous. Germline V gene sequence: CDR1 MNHEY, CDR2 SVGAGI. Between the trimmed V and J ends, which lost 2 bases and 5 bases, there was a span of 9 bases. This CDR3 spans 13 amino acids. The CDR3 here is CASSYTQIYGYTF. CDR3 coding DNA: TGTGCCAGCAGTTACACGCAGATTTATGGCTACACCTTC.

The rearrangement joins TRBV6-5 to TRBJ1-2; D not certain. The CDR3 contains 13 residues. Per germline, CDR1 MNHEY and CDR2 SVGAGI. V gave up 7 bases and J gave up 3 bases, with 12 bases separating them. CDR3 sequence reads: CASNTRRDYGYTF. CDR3 in DNA: TGTGCCAGCAACACGAGACGGGACTATGGCTACACCTTC.

The rearrangement joins TRBV4-2 to TRBJ1-1; D is ambiguous. This CDR3 is 16 amino acids long. CDR1 LGHNA and CDR2 YNFKEQ come from the germline V gene. V lost 1 base and J 4 bases, leaving 16 bases between the germline ends. The CDR3 sequence: CASSQGGGSLLTEAFF. As DNA, the CDR3 is TGTGCCAGCAGCCAAGGAGGCGGCTCCTTGCTCACTGAAGCTTTCTTT.

V and J are TRBV11-1 and TRBJ1-4; D perhaps matches TRBD1 (6 bases). V was pared by 6 bases and J by 5 bases, with 13 bases between. The CDR3 runs to 14 residues. Per germline, CDR1 SGHAT and CDR2 FQDESV (reference sequence). The CDR3 loop reads CASSNDRRNEKLFF. CDR3 DNA sequence: TGTGCCAGCAGTAACGACAGGAGGAATGAAAAACTGTTTTTT.

The CDR3 is CSVYGLDEQFF. CDR3 DNA: TGCAGCGTTTATGGACTTGATGAGCAGTTCTTC. The chain employs TRBV29-1 and TRBJ2-1; D possibly corresponds to TRBD2 (5 bases). This CDR3 comprises 11 residues. From germline, CDR1 is SQVTM and CDR2 ANQGSEA. V lost 5 bases to trimming and J lost 8 bases, with 10 bases between them.

A single count supports this clone. At one end, the junction sequence differs from germline, possibly due to a read error. This chain's CDR3 is CASRNDRSSKQPQHF. The CDR3 DNA sequence: TGTGCCAGCAGGAACGACAGGAGTAGCAAACAGCCCCAGCATTTT. V and J are TRBV6-5 and TRBJ1-5, with D perhaps matching TRBD1 (6 bases). From germline, CDR1 is MNHEY and CDR2 SVGAGI. The CDR3 runs 15 residues.

This chain uses TRBV5-4 with TRBJ1-5, with D tentatively TRBD1 (6 bases). With 3 bases removed from V and 5 bases from J, the gap between germline ends came to 21 bases. This CDR3 is built from 17 residues. CDR1 and CDR2 (germline): SGHNT, YYREEE (reference sequence). The CDR3 nucleotides read TGTGCCAGCAGCTCGGGTGGGACACGAAGCCCTGATCAGCCCCAGCATTTT. Translation: CASSSGGTRSPDQPQHF.

The chain is built from TRBV6-6 and TRBJ1-4, with 9 positions matching TRBD1. This CDR3 contains 15 residues. Germline-derived CDR1 and CDR2 are MNHNY and SVGAGI (reference sequence). After removal of 4 bases from V and 6 bases from J, the junction contained 6 bases not matched to a gene. The CDR3 spells CASSSAGQGYEKLFF. DNA of the CDR3: TGTGCCAGCAGTTCCGCGGGACAGGGATATGAAAAACTGTTTTTT.

The V call is TRBV7-2, the J call TRBJ1-1; weak D call: TRBD1 (6 bases). The germline V and J ends were trimmed by 1 base and 4 bases, with 16 bases remaining between them. Germline CDR1 reads SGHTA; CDR2 reads FQGNSA. The CDR3 is made up of 16 amino acids. As DNA, the CDR3 is TGTGCCAGCAGCTTAGGTGGTCCGGACAGCTTCACTGAAGCTTTCTTT. This codes for CASSLGGPDSFTEAFF. Variable domain in full (rest from reference TRBV7-2 and TRBJ1-1): GAGVSQSPSNKVTEKGKDVELRCDPISGHTALYWYRQSLGQGLEFLIYFQGNSAPDKSGLPSDRFSAERTGGSVSTLTIQRTQQEDSAVYLCASSLGGPDSFTEAFFGQGTRLTVV.

The chain carries TRBV2 and TRBJ1-2, with 11 bases identical to TRBD1. V shed 4 bases and J 3 bases; nucleotides not matched to a gene: 10. From germline, CDR1 is SNHLY and CDR2 FYNNEI. The CDR3 length is 17 residues. The CDR3 coding sequence is TGTGCCAGCAGTGGATCGGGGACAGGGGGATTTTACTATGGCTACACCTTC. Translated: CASSGSGTGGFYYGYTF. Supplemented by reference TRBV2 and TRBJ1-2, the full variable domain reads EPEVTQTPSHQVTQMGQEVILRCVPISNHLYFYWYRQILGQKVEFLVSFYNNEISEKSEIFDDQFSVERPDGSNFTLKIRSTKLEDSAMYFCASSGSGTGGFYYGYTFGSGTRLTVV.

This sequence joins TRBV5-5 and TRBJ1-5; TRBD1 matches at 7 bases. This CDR3 comprises 14 residues. V was clipped by 0 bases and J by 6 bases; unmatched bases: 3. CDR1 is SGHKS, CDR2 YYEKEE, per germline (reference sequence). The CDR3 sequence: CASSLAGGVQPQHF. The CDR3 coding sequence is TGTGCCAGCAGCTTGGCAGGGGGAGTTCAGCCCCAGCATTTT.

V usage is TRBV11-3 and J usage is TRBJ2-1, with 10 bases matching TRBD2. Trimming at V came to 5 bases and at J to 9 bases, leaving 13 bases not matched to a gene. This CDR3 spans 16 amino acids. Looked up from germline, CDR1 is SGHNT and CDR2 is YENEEA. The CDR3 nucleotides read TGTGCCAGCAGCCCGAGGACTAGCGGCCCATCTGGTGAGCAGTTCTTC. Encoded protein: CASSPRTSGPSGEQFF.

The V gene is TRBV4-2, the J gene TRBJ1-2, with 8 nucleotides matching TRBD1. The length of the CDR3 is 15 residues. The junction had 5 bases not matched to a gene; V was cut back by 1 base and J by 4 bases. Germline V gives CDR1 LGHNA, CDR2 YNFKEQ. In nucleotides, the CDR3 is TGTGCCAGCAGCCAAGCAGGGGGCGAGAGCTATGGCTACACCTTC. Translation gives CASSQAGGESYGYTF.

This chain joins TRBV5-1 and TRBJ1-2; weak D call: TRBD1 (5 bases). Trimming pared 3 bases from V and 8 bases from J, leaving 14 bases between. Germline V CDR1 and CDR2: SGHRS, YFSETQ. The CDR3 is made up of 13 amino acids. DNA of the CDR3: TGCGCCAGCAGCTCTTCCAGGGAGGTAGGCTACACCTTC. The encoded protein is CASSSSREVGYTF. The variable domain in full, with the rest retrieved from reference TRBV5-1 and TRBJ1-2, is KAGVTQTPRYLIKTRGQQVTLSCSPISGHRSVSWYQQTPGQGLQFLFEYFSETQRNKGNFPGRFSGRQFSNSRSEMNVSTLELGDSALYLCASSSSREVGYTFGSGTRLTVV.

This chain joins TRBV11-3 and TRBJ2-7; 9 bases match TRBD2. The length of the CDR3 is 14 residues. Germline CDR1 is SGHNT and CDR2 is YENEEA. The junction had 7 bases not matched to a gene; V was cut back by 5 bases and J by 5 bases. The CDR3 sequence is CASSRAGTSHEQYF. As DNA, the CDR3 is TGTGCCAGCAGCCGGGCCGGGACTAGCCACGAGCAGTACTTC.

The V and J genes are TRBV7-6 and TRBJ2-2; 9 bases line up with TRBD1. The CDR3 has 17 amino acids. In germline, CDR1 is SGHVS, CDR2 FNYEAQ. Trimming removed 5 bases from V and 6 bases from J; junction bases left unmatched: 13. The CDR3: CASSPAGQGGGAGELFF. The CDR3 DNA reads as TGTGCCAGCAGCCCAGCGGGACAGGGTGGCGGGGCCGGGGAGCTGTTTTTT.

This clone was observed once. CDR3 bases: TGTGCCAGCAGACGACTAGCGGGAGGCCAAGAGACCCAGTACTTC. Amino acid sequence: CASRRLAGGQETQYF. This chain connects TRBV6-5 to TRBJ2-5; 13 positions match TRBD2. Trimming took 6 bases from V and 1 from J; bases not matched to a gene: 2. This CDR3 is built from 15 residues. Germline-derived CDR1 and CDR2 are MNHEY and SVGAGI.